This T cell receptor beta chain is from a study of T cells in Graves' hyperthyroidism and ophthalmopathy. Study outcomes and limitations: From stable hyperthyroidism, ophthalmopathy was separated by a 13 V-J model. Blood also carried most thyroid clonotypes expanded above 0.001.

Notes on this clonotype: The antigen is unknown. A much more abundant neighbour one base away suggests this may be a read error.

RNA transcripts gave rise to amplified TCR beta CDR3 regions. In the first-round RT-PCR of the TCR CDR3, the HTBI primer set was used. TCRdb passed the multiplex PCR reads through MiXCR, listing each CDR3 protein once. The repertoire holds 350,000 to 400,000 distinct CDR3 sequences, with about 16% as singletons. The sequencing input was blood. This receptor was identified in a woman aged 25-40 years with Graves' hyperthyroidism.

CDR3 protein: CASGPPGLRSYNEQFF. The CDR3 region has the DNA TGTGCCAGCGGCCCCCCGGGACTAAGGTCATACAATGAGCAGTTCTTC. This chain joins TRBV28 and TRBJ2-1, with 7 positions matching TRBD2. The CDR3 is 16 residues long. V shed 8 bases, J shed 4 bases, and the junction held 14 bases outside the gene matches. The germline V gene has CDR1 MDHEN and CDR2 SYDVKM.